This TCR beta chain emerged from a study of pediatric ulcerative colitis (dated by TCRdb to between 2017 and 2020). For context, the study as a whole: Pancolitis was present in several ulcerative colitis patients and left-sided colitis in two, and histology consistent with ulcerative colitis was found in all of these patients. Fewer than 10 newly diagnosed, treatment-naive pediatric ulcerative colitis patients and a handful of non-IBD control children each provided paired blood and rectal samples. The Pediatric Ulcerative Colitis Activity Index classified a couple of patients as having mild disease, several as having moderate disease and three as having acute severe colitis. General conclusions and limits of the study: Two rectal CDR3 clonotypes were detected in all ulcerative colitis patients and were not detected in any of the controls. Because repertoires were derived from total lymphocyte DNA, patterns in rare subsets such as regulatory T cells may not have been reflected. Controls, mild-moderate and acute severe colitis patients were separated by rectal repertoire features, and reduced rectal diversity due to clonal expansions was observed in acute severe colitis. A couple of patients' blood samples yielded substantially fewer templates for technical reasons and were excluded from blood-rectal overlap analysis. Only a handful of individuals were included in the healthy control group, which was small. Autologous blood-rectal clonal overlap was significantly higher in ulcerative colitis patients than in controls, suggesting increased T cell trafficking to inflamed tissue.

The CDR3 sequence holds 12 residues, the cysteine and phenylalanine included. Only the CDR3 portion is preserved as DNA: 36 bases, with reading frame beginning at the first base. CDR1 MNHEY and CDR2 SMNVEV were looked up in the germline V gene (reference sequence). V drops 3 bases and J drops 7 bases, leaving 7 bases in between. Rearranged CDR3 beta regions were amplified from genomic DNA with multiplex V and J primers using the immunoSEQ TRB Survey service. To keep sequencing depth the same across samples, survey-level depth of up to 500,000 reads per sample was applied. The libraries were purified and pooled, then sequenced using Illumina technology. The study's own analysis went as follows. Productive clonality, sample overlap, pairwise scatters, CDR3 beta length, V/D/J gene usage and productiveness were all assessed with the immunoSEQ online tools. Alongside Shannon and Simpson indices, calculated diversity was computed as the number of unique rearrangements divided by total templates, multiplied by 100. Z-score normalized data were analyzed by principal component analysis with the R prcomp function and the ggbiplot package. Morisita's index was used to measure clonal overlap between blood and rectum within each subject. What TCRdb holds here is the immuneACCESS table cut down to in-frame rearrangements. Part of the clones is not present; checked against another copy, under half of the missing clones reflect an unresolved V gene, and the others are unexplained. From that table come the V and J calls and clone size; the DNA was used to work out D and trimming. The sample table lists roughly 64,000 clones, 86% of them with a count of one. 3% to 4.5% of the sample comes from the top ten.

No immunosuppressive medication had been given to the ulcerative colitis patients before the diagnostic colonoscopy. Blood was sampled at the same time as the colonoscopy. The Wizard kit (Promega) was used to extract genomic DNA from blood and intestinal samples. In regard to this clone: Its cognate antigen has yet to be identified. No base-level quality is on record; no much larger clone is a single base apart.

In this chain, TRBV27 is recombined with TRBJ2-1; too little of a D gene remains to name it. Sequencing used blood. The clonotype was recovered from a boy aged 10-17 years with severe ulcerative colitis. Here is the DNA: TGTGCCAGCAGTTTGCCCGGGAATGAGCAGTTCTTC. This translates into CASSLPGNEQFF.